This is a list of T cell receptor beta chains from one sample in a study of shared clonotypes between healthy human individuals. TCRdb's copy holds only in-frame clones and misses some; the assay was immunoSEQ multiplex PCR. The data contain fewer than 1 million clones, just over 95% of them seen just once; the ten biggest clones take up under 0.3%. Material for sequencing was naive CD8+ T cells sorted from blood. These receptors all stem from a young man in good health. CDR3s leave out the opening cysteine and the closing phenylalanine or tryptophan.

v_gene: TRBV25-1; CDR3aa: ASSTWEVYNEQF
v_gene: TRBV27; CDR3aa: ASSFLAGGATGELF
v_gene: TRBV2; CDR3aa: ASSAGQSSYEQY
v_gene: TRBV5-1; CDR3aa: ASSLVSQEFQETQY
v_gene: TRBV4-1; CDR3aa: ASSQDVRVRQLEQY
v_gene: TRBV28; CDR3aa: ASSSPRSGHSYNEQF
v_gene: TRBV4-1; CDR3aa: ASSQELAGVGETQY
v_gene: TRBV5-8; CDR3aa: ASSLPGAYEQY
v_gene: TRBV19; CDR3aa: ASSIVSGRGNEQF
v_gene: TRBV2; CDR3aa: ASIGQGFPYEQY
v_gene: TRBV5-4; CDR3aa: ASSLLAGGNRDTQY
v_gene: TRBV5-1; CDR3aa: ASSPGQGGHEQY
v_gene: TRBV19; CDR3aa: ASSITSGVNNEQF
v_gene: TRBV2; CDR3aa: AIQISALDQETQY
v_gene: TRBV27; CDR3aa: ASSLGRGRYEQY
v_gene: TRBV14; CDR3aa: ASSQATSGREQF
v_gene: TRBV4-2; CDR3aa: ASSPAVLGSEQY
v_gene: TRBV4-1; CDR3aa: ASSQEFFAETQY
v_gene: TRBV27; CDR3aa: ASSHSRVHYEQY
v_gene: TRBV5-5; CDR3aa: ASSLIPADTNTGELF
v_gene: TRBV6-5; CDR3aa: ASGTDPYEQY
v_gene: TRBV28; CDR3aa: ASSLDSEGPNEQF
v_gene: TRBV10-3; CDR3aa: AISESPSGSGDTQY
v_gene: TRBV7-9; CDR3aa: ASSPTGGREQY
v_gene: TRBV6-1; CDR3aa: ASSERDSYEKLF
v_gene: TRBV2; CDR3aa: ASRDRGYT
v_gene: TRBV4-1; CDR3aa: ASSQSSYNEQF
v_gene: TRBV11-2; CDR3aa: ASSYFLGDSYEQY
v_gene: TRBV7-2; CDR3aa: ASSSGHSIEQY